The 8 T cell receptor beta chains reported below all come from one sample, sequenced in a study of T cell responses to AZD1222 COVID-19 vaccine. The assay was immunoSEQ multiplex PCR, and TCRdb's table has in-frame clones only and misses some. The sample includes tens of thousands of clones, over 75% of them seen just once. The source was peripheral blood, collected on day 0 of AZD1222 vaccination. The receptors shown here come from an adult in good health.

The chain couples TRBV25-1 to TRBJ1-2, with TRBD1 as a possible D gene (5 bases). This CDR3 is 15 amino acids long. Germline CDR1 is MGHDK and CDR2 is SYGVNS. The V end lost 2 bases, the J end lost 4 bases, and 14 bases lay between the germline ends. CDR3 coding DNA: TGTGCCAGCAGTGAAGGGTCCTGGCAGGGCTATGGCTACACCTTC. Translated, it gives CASSEGSWQGYGYTF.

The V and J genes are TRBV5-1 and TRBJ2-1, with 8 bases fitting TRBD2. Trimming at V came to 4 bases and at J to 8 bases, leaving 11 bases not matched to a gene. Germline V gives CDR1 SGHRS, CDR2 YFSETQ. This CDR3 spans 15 amino acids. The CDR3 DNA sequence: TGCGCCAGCAGCCGGACGACTAGCGTAAAGGATGAGCAGTTCTTC. It is translated as CASSRTTSVKDEQFF. Filled out from reference TRBV5-1 and TRBJ2-1, the complete variable domain reads KAGVTQTPRYLIKTRGQQVTLSCSPISGHRSVSWYQQTPGQGLQFLFEYFSETQRNKGNFPGRFSGRQFSNSRSEMNVSTLELGDSALYLCASSRTTSVKDEQFFGPGTRLTVL.

The chain is built from TRBV19 and TRBJ2-3; no clear D gene. V lost 5 bases, J lost 1 base, and 10 bases lay in between. In germline, CDR1 is LNHDA, CDR2 SQIVND (reference sequence). The CDR3 runs to 14 residues. The CDR3 here is CASSEERGTDTQYF. The CDR3 bases are TGTGCCAGTAGTGAGGAGCGAGGCACAGATACGCAGTATTTT.

The genes are TRBV7-9 and TRBJ2-7, with D perhaps matching TRBD2 (6 bases). Germline CDR1 and CDR2: SEHNR and FQNEAQ (reference sequence). This CDR3 comprises 16 residues. V was cut by 7 bases and J by 3 bases, with 22 bases left in between. Written as DNA, the CDR3 is TGTGCCAGCACCCTCTTCCGGGAGCCCCCCAACTACGAGCAGTACTTC. It yields the protein CASTLFREPPNYEQYF.

The CDR3 DNA reads TGTGCCAGCCTAACGGGACAGGAATATGGCTACACCTTC. This translates into CASLTGQEYGYTF. This chain links TRBV28 with TRBJ1-2; 8 bases fit TRBD1. The V and J ends lost 8 bases and 5 bases, in that order; junction bases with no gene match: 7. The CDR3 has 13 amino acids. Germline V gene sequence: CDR1 MDHEN, CDR2 SYDVKM.

This chain links TRBV19 with TRBJ1-5; 7 bases agree with TRBD1. CDR3 length: 13 residues. Trimming took 7 bases from V and 3 from J; bases not matched to a gene: 3. Germline loops: CDR1 LNHDA, CDR2 SQIVND (reference sequence). In nucleotides, the CDR3 is TGTGCCAGTAAAACAGGGGACAATCAGCCCCAGCATTTT. Translation gives CASKTGDNQPQHF.

The J gene is TRBJ2-3, the V gene TRBV2; 8 bases line up with TRBD2. V lost 11 bases and J lost 4; bases outside the gene matches: 26. The CDR3 runs to 19 residues. Per germline, CDR1 SNHLY and CDR2 FYNNEI. CDR3 sequence: CAGGVMVAGRMGKADTQYF. CDR3 nucleotide sequence: TGTGCCGGCGGAGTCATGGTAGCGGGAAGGATGGGAAAGGCAGATACGCAGTATTTT.

The rearrangement links TRBV18 to TRBJ1-5; D not resolved. Trimming took 4 bases from V and 3 from J, leaving 7 bases between them. This CDR3 spans 13 amino acids. CDR1 and CDR2 from the germline V gene are KGHSH and LQKENI. CDR3 amino acids: CASSLGNNQPQHF. The CDR3 DNA reads TGTGCCAGCTCACTTGGAAACAATCAGCCCCAGCATTTT.